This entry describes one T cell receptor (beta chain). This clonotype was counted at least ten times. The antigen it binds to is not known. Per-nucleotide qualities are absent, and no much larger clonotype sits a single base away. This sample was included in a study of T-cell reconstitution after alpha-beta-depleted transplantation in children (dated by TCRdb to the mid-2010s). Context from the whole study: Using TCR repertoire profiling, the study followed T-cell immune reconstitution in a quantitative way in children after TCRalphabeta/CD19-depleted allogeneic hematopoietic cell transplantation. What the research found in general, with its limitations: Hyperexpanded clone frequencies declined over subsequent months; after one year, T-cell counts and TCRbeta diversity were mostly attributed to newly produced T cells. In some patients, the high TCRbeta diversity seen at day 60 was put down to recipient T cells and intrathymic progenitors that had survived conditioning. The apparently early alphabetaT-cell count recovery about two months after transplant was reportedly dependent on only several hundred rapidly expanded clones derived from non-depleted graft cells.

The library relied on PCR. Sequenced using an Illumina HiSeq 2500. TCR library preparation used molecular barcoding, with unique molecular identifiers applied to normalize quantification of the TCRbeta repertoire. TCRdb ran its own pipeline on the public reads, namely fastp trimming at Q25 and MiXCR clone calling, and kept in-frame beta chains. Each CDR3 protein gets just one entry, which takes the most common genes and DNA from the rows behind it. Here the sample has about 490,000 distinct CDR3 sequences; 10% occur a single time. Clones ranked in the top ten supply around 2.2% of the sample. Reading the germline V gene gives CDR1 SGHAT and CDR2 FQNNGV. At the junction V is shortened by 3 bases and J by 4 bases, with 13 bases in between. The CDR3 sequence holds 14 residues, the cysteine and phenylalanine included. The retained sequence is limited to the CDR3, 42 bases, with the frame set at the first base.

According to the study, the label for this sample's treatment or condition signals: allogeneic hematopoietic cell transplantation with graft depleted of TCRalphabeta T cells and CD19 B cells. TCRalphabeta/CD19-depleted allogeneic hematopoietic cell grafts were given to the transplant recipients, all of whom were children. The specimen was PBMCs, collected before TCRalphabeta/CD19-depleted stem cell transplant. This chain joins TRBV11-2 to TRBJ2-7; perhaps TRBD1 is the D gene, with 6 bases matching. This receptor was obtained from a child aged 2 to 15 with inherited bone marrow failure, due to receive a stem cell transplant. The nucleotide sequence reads TGTGCCAGCAGCTTGGGCAGGGGTGGGTACGAGCAGTACTTC. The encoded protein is CASSLGRGGYEQYF.